Listed here are 4 T cell receptor beta chains from one sample, sequenced in a study of T-cell reconstitution after alpha-beta-depleted transplantation in children. Antigen specificity for these receptors is unknown. Study findings and constraints: Newly produced T cells mostly provided counts and TCRbeta diversity after one year, as hyperexpanded clones declined.

Preparing the TCRbeta library involved the use of unique molecular identifiers. TCRdb passed the PCR reads through MiXCR, listing each CDR3 protein once. Of some 300,000 distinct CDR3 sequences listed, around 7.3% are singletons. The source was peripheral blood, collected 360 days after TCRalphabeta/CD19-depleted stem cell transplant. The receptor source for this set is a female patient aged 2 to 10 who had a stem cell transplant for Fanconi anemia, so the T cells may come from the graft donor.

The rearrangement uses TRBV28 and TRBJ2-7; TRBD1 aligns across 8 bases. There are 14 residues in the CDR3. V lost 7 bases, J lost 3 bases, and 8 bases stayed unmatched. Germline-derived CDR1 and CDR2 are MDHEN and SYDVKM. The CDR3 nucleotides read TGTGCCAGCATCCCCGGGACAGGAATCTACGAGCAGTACTTC. Its translation is CASIPGTGIYEQYF.

Ten or more counts support this clonotype. V and J are TRBV11-2 and TRBJ2-2; perhaps TRBD2 as D (6 bases). V lost 8 bases, J lost 10 bases, and 26 bases lay in between. Germline values: CDR1 SGHAT, CDR2 FQNNGV. This CDR3 region has 16 residues. The DNA of the CDR3 is TGTGCCAGCCGGGGAGGAAGGAGTCACACGATGCCGGAGCTGTTTTTT. Its protein is CASRGGRSHTMPELFF. The full variable domain, rest sourced from reference TRBV11-2 and TRBJ2-2, is EAGVAQSPRYKIIEKRQSVAFWCNPISGHATLYWYQQILGQGPKLLIQFQNNGVVDDSQLPKDRFSAERLKGVDSTLKIQPAKLEDSAVYLCASRGGRSHTMPELFFGEGSRLTVL.

This clonotype showed up many times. The chain carries TRBV7-9 and TRBJ1-2; possibly TRBD1 for D (6 bases). CDR1 is SEHNR, CDR2 FQNEAQ, per germline (reference sequence). Trimming cost V 5 bases and J 4 bases, with 11 bases left between them. The CDR3 runs 13 residues. The CDR3 loop reads CASSMGQLYGYTF. The CDR3 DNA sequence: TGTGCCAGCAGCATGGGACAACTCTATGGCTACACCTTC.

This sequence joins TRBV7-9 and TRBJ1-4, with D unclear. The CDR3 has 13 residues. Trimming pared 6 bases from V and 10 bases from J, leaving 15 bases between. Germline assignment: CDR1 SEHNR and CDR2 FQNEAQ (reference sequence). The CDR3, as DNA: TGTGCCAGCAGTACCGTCCCTCTGACAAAACTGTTTTTT. It is translated as CASSTVPLTKLFF. Full variable domain (remainder filled in from reference TRBV7-9 and TRBJ1-4): DTGVSQNPRHKITKRGQNVTFRCDPISEHNRLYWYRQTLGQGPEFLTYFQNEAQLEKSRLLSDRFSAERPKGSFSTLEIQRTEQGDSAMYLCASSTVPLTKLFFGSGTQLSVL.